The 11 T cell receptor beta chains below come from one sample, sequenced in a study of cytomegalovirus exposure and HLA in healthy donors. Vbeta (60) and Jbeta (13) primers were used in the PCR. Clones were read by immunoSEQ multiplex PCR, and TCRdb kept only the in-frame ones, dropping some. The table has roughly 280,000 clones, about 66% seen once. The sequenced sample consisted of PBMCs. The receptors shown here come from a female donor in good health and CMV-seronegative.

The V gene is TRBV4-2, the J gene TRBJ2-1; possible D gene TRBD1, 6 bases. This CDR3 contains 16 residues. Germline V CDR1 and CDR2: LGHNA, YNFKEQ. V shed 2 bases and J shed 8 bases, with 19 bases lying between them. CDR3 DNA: TGTGCCAGCAGCCAAAGCCCCGGGACAAGGCGTTATGAGCAGTTCTTC. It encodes CASSQSPGTRRYEQFF.

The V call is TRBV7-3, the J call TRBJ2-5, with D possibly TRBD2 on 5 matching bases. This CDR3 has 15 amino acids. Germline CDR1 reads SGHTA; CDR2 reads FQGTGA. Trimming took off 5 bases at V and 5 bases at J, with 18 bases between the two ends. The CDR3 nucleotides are TGTGCCAGCAGCCCCGCCCGTGCTAGCTATGAGACCCAGTACTTC. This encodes CASSPARASYETQYF.

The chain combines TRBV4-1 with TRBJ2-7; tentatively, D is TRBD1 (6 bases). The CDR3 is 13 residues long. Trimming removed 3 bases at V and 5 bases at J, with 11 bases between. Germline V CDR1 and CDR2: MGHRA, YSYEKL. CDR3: CASSHQQGDEQYF. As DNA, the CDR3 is TGCGCCAGCAGCCACCAACAGGGAGACGAGCAGTACTTC.

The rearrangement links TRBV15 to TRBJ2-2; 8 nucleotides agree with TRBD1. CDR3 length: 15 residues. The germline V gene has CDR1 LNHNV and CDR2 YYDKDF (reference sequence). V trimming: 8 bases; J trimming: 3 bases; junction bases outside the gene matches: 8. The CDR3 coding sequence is TGTGCCACCGGCGGACAGGGCCTCTACACCGGGGAGCTGTTTTTT. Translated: CATGGQGLYTGELFF.

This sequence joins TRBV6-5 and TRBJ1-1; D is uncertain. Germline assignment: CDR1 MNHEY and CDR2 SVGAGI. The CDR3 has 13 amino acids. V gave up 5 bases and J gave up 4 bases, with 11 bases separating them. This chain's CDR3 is CASSAREGTEAFF. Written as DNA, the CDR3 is TGTGCCAGCAGTGCCCGGGAGGGCACTGAAGCTTTCTTT.

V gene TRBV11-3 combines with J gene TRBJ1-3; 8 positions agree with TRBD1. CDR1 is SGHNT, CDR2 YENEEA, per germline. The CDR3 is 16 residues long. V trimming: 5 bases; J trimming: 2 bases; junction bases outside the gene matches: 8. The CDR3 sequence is CASSMGDRGAGNTIYF. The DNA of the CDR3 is TGTGCCAGCAGCATGGGCGACAGGGGCGCTGGAAACACCATATATTTT.

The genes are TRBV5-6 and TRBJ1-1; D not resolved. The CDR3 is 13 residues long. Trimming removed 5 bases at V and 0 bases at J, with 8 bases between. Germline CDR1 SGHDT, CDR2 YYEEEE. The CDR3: CASRKDMNTEAFF. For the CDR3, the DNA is TGTGCCAGCAGGAAAGACATGAACACTGAAGCTTTCTTT.

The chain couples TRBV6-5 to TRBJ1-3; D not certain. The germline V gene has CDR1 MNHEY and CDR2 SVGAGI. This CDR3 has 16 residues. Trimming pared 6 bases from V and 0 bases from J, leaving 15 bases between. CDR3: CASSYEPNSSGNTIYF. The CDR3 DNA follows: TGTGCCAGCAGCTACGAACCGAATAGCTCTGGAAACACCATATATTTT.

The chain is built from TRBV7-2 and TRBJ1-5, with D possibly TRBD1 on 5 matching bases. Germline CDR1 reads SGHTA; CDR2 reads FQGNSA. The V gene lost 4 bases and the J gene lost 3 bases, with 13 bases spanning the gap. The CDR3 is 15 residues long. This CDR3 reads CASSSALGLNQPQHF. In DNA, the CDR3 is TGTGCCAGCAGCTCCGCCCTGGGGCTCAATCAGCCCCAGCATTTT.

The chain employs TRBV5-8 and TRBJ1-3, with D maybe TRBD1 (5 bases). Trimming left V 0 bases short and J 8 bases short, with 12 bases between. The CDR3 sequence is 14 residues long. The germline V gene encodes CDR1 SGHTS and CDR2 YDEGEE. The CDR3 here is CASSLAGRWDTIYF. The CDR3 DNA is TGTGCCAGCAGCTTGGCAGGGCGATGGGACACCATATATTTT.

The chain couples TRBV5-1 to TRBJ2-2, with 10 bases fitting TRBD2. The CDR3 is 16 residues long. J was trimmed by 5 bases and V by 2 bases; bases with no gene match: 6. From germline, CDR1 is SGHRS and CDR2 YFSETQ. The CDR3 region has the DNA TGCGCCAGCAGCTTCAGGACTAGCGGACTTACCGGGGAGCTGTTTTTT. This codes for CASSFRTSGLTGELFF.